A selection of T cell receptor beta chains follows, all from one sample in a study of neurological immune-mediated disorders. MiXCR was run by TCRdb on the 5' RACE reads, yielding one entry per CDR3 protein. Of about 120,000 distinct CDR3 sequences in the sample, roughly 3.2% were seen once. Sequencing used PBMCs. All receptors come from a woman younger than 45 with multiple sclerosis. Both conserved end residues are part of each CDR3. A D gene is named only where the DNA matches it firmly. Expanded clones get a size class; other rows say once, few or many, or leave the size out.

NA,TRBV9,TRBJ2-3,many,TGTGCCAGCAGCGCCCCCTGGCCAGAAGATACGCAGTATTTT,CASSAPWPEDTQYF
NA,TRBV25-1,TRBJ2-7,NA,TGTGCCAGCAGTGAATTATACCTGGACGGCGAGCAGTACTTC,CASSELYLDGEQYF
NA,TRBV25-1,TRBJ2-7,NA,TGTGCCAGCAGTGAATACGGGGTCGGGTACGAGCAGTACTTC,CASSEYGVGYEQYF
NA,TRBV7-9,TRBJ1-2,many,TGTGCCAGCAGCTTAGCACGGGGGGGCGAGCCCTATGGCTACACCTTC,CASSLARGGEPYGYTF
NA,TRBV5-1,TRBJ1-1,many,TGCGCCAGCAGCTTGGAGGCAGGGGATTCTGAAGCTTTCTTT,CASSLEAGDSEAFF
NA,TRBV6-5,TRBJ2-5,NA,TGTGCCAGCGCCCGACAAGAGACCCAGTACTTC,CASARQETQYF
NA,TRBV20-1,TRBJ1-4,many,TGCAGTGCTAGAGATCGCGGCAGGGGAAATGAAAAACTGTTTTTT,CSARDRGRGNEKLFF
NA,TRBV2,TRBJ1-4,many,TGTGCCAGCAGCGCGACCGGCTCTCCTAATGAAAAACTGTTTTTT,CASSATGSPNEKLFF
NA,TRBV18,TRBJ1-2,many,TGTGCCAGCTCACCACTGGGAACAGCTCCCTATGGCTACACCTTC,CASSPLGTAPYGYTF
NA,TRBV6-2/TRBV6-3,TRBJ2-2,many,TGTGCCAGCACCTGGGGGGCCGGGGAGCTGTTTTTT,CASTWGAGELFF
NA,TRBV21-1,TRBJ2-1,many,TGTGCCAGCAGCAAATTTACTAGCGGCAACAATGAGCAGTTCTTC,CASSKFTSGNNEQFF
TRBD1,TRBV14,TRBJ2-1,many,TGTGCCAGCAGCCGCACAGGGGGCGGCTACAATGAGCAGTTCTTC,CASSRTGGGYNEQFF
TRBD2,TRBV9,TRBJ2-2,many,TGTGCCAGCAGCGCAGCGGGAGGGTACACCGGGGAGCTGTTTTTT,CASSAAGGYTGELFF
NA,TRBV29-1,TRBJ2-2,many,TGCAGCGTTGTGGGGGCCCACACCGGGGAGCTGTTTTTT,CSVVGAHTGELFF
NA,TRBV20-1,TRBJ1-4,many,TGCAGTGCTAGAGTCCCCTTTAACAGGGCTACTAATGAAAAACTGTTTTTT,CSARVPFNRATNEKLFF
NA,TRBV3-1,TRBJ2-7,many,TGTGCCAGCAGGCGGACAGATTCCTACGAGCAGTACTTC,CASRRTDSYEQYF